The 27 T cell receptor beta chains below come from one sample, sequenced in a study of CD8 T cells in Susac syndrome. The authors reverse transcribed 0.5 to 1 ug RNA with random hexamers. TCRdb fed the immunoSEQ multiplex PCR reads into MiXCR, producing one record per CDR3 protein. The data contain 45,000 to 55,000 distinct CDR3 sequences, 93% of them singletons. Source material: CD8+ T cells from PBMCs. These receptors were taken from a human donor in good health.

CDR3 in DNA: TGTGCCAGCAGCCAAGGGGCAGGTCCCCTCTACGAGCAGTACTTC. Its translation is CASSQGAGPLYEQYF. The V gene is TRBV3-1, the J gene TRBJ2-7; D is unresolved. V was shortened by 1 base and J by 3 bases, with 13 bases between the two germline ends. Per germline, CDR1 LGHDT and CDR2 YNNKEL (reference sequence). There are 15 residues in the CDR3.

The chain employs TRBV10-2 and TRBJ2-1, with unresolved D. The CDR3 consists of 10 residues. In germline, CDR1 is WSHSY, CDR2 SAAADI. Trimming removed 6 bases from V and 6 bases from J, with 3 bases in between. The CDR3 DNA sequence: TGCGCCAGCAGGTCCAATGAGCAGTTCTTC. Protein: CASRSNEQFF.

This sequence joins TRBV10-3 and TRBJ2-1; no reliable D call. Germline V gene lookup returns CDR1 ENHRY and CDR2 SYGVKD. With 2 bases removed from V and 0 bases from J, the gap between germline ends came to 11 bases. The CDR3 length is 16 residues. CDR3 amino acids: CAISEPGRSSYNEQFF. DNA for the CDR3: TGTGCCATCAGTGAGCCCGGGCGGAGCTCCTACAATGAGCAGTTCTTC.

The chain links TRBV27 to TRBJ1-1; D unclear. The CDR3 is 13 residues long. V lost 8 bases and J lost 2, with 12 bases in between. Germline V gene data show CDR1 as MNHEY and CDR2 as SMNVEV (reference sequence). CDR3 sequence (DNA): TGTGCCAGCTTCTTTCATGTTAACACTGAAGCTTTCTTT. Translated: CASFFHVNTEAFF.

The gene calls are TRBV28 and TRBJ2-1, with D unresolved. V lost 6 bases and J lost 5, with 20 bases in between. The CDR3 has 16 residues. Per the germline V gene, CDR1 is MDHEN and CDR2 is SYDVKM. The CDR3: CASRPQVIKKDNEQFF. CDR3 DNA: TGTGCCAGCAGGCCTCAGGTGATTAAAAAGGACAATGAGCAGTTCTTC.

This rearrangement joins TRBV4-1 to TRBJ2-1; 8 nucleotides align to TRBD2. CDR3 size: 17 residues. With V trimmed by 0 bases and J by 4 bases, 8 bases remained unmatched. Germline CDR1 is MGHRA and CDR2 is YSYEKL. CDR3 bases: TGCGCCAGCAGCCAAGAACGGGCTAGCGGGTTTTACAATGAGCAGTTCTTC. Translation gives CASSQERASGFYNEQFF.

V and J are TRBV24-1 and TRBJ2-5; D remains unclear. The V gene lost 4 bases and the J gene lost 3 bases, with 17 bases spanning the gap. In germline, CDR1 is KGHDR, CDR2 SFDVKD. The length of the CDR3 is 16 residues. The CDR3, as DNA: TGTGCCACCAGTGACGCCGGGCCCCAAAAGGAAGAGACCCAGTACTTC. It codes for CATSDAGPQKEETQYF.

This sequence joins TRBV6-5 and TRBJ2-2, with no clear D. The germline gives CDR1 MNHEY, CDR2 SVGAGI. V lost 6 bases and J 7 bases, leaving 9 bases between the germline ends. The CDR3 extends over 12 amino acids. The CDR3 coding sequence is TGTGCCAGCAGCCTCGCAAGCGGGGAGCTGTTTTTT. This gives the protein CASSLASGELFF.

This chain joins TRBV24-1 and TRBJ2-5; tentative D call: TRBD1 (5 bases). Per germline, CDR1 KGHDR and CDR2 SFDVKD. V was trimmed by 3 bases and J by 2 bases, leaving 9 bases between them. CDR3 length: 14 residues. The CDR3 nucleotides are TGTGCCACCAGTGATCGACAGCAACAAGAGACCCAGTACTTC. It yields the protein CATSDRQQQETQYF.

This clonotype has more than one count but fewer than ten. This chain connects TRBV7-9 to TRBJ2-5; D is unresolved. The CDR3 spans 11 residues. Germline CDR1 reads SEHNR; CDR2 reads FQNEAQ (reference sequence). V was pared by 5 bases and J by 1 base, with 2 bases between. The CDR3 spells CASSPQETQYF. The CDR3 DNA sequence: TGTGCCAGCAGCCCCCAAGAGACCCAGTACTTC.

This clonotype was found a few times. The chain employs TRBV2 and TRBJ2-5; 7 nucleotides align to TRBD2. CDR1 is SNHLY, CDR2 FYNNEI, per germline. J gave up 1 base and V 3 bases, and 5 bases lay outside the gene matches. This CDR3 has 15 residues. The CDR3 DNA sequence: TGTGCCAGCAGTGAGGAACGGGAGGTCCAAGAGACCCAGTACTTC. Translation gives CASSEEREVQETQYF.

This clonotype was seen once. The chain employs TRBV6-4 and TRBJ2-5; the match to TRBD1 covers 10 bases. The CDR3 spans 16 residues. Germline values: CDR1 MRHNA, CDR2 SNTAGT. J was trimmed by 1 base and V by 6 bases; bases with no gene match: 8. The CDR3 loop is CASRRGDRGSQETQYF. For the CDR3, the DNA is TGTGCCAGCAGGAGGGGGGACAGGGGTAGCCAAGAGACCCAGTACTTC.

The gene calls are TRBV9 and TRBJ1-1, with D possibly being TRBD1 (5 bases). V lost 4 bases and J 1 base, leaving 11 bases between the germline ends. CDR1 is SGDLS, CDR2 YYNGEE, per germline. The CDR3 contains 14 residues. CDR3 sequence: CASSSGGANTEAFF. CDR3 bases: TGTGCCAGCAGCTCCGGAGGGGCGAACACTGAAGCTTTCTTT.

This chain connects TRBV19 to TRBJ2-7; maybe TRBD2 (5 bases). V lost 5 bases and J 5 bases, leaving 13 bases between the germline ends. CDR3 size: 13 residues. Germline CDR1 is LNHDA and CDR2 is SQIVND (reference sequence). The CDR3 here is CASSSALGDEQYF. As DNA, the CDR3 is TGTGCCAGTAGTTCCGCCCTCGGGGACGAGCAGTACTTC.

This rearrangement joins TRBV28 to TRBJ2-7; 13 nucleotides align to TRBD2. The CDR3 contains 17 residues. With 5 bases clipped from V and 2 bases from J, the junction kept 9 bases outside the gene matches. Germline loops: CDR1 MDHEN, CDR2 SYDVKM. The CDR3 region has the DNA TGTGCCAGCAGTCCGGGACTAGCGGGGTACTCGACCTACGAGCAGTACTTC. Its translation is CASSPGLAGYSTYEQYF.

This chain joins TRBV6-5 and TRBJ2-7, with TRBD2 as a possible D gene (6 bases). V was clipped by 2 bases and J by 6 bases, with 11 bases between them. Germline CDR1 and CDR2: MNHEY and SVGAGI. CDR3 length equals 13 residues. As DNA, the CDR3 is TGTGCCAGCAGTTACGGAGGGAAAGGCGAGCAGTACTTC. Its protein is CASSYGGKGEQYF.

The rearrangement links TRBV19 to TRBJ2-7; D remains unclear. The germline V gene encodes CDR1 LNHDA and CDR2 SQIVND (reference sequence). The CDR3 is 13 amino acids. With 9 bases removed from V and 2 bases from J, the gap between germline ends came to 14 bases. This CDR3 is CASSERVAYEQYF. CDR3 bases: TGTGCCAGCAGCGAACGGGTTGCCTACGAGCAGTACTTC. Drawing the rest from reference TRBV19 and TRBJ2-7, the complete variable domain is DGGITQSPKYLFRKEGQNVTLSCEQNLNHDAMYWYRQDPGQGLRLIYYSQIVNDFQKGDIAEGYSVSREKKESFPLTVTSAQKNPTAFYLCASSERVAYEQYFGPGTRLTVT.

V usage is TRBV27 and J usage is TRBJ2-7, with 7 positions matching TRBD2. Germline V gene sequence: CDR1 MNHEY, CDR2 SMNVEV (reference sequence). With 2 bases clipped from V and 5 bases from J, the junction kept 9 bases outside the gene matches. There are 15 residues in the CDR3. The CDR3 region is CASSLTTGGRDEQYF. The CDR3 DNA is TGTGCCAGCAGTTTAACAACGGGAGGTCGCGACGAGCAGTACTTC.

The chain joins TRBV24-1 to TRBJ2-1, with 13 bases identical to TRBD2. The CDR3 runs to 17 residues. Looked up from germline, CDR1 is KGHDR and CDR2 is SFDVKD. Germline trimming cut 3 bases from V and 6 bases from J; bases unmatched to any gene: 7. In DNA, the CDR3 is TGTGCCACCAGTGATCACGGACTAGCGGGAGTGGGCAATGAGCAGTTCTTC. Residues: CATSDHGLAGVGNEQFF.

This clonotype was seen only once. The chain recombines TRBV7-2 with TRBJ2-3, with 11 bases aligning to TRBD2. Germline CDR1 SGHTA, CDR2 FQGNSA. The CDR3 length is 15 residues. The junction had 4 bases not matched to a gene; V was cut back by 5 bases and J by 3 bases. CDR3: CASSILAGVTDTQYF. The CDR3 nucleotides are TGTGCCAGCAGCATACTAGCGGGAGTTACAGATACGCAGTATTTT.

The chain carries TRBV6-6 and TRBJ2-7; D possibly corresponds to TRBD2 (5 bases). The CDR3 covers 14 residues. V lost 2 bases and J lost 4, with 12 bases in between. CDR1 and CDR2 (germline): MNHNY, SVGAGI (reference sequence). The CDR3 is CASSYVGSGYEQYF. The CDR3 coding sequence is TGTGCCAGCAGTTACGTTGGGAGTGGATACGAGCAGTACTTC.

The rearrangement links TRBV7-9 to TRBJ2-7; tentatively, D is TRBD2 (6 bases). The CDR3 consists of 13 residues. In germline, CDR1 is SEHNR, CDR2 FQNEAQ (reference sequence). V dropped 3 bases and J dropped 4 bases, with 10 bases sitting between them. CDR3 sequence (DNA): TGTGCCAGCAGCTTTGTGGGGGGTTACGAGCAGTACTTC. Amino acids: CASSFVGGYEQYF. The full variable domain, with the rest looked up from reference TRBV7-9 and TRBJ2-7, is DTGVSQNPRHKITKRGQNVTFRCDPISEHNRLYWYRQTLGQGPEFLTYFQNEAQLEKSRLLSDRFSAERPKGSFSTLEIQRTEQGDSAMYLCASSFVGGYEQYFGPGTRLTVT.

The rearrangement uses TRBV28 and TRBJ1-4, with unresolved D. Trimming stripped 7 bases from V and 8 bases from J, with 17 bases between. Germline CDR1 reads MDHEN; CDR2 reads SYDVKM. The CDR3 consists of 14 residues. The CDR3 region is CASMEFTGGEKLFF. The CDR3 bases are TGTGCCAGCATGGAATTTACTGGCGGGGAAAAACTGTTTTTT. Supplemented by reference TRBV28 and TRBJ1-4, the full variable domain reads DVKVTQSSRYLVKRTGEKVFLECVQDMDHENMFWYRQDPGLGLRLIYFSYDVKMKEKGDIPEGYSVSREKKERFSLILESASTNQTSMYLCASMEFTGGEKLFFGSGTQLSVL.

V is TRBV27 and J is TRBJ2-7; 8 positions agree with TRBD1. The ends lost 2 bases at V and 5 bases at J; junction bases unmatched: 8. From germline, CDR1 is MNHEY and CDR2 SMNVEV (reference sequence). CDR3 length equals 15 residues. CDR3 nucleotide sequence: TGTGCCAGCAGTTTAGGTACAGGGGGTACCAACGAGCAGTACTTC. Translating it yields CASSLGTGGTNEQYF.

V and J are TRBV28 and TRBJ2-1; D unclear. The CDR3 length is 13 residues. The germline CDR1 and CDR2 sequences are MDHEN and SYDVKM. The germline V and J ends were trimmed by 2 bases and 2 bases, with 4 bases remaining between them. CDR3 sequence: CASSLGAYNEQFF. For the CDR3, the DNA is TGTGCCAGCAGTTTAGGAGCCTACAATGAGCAGTTCTTC.

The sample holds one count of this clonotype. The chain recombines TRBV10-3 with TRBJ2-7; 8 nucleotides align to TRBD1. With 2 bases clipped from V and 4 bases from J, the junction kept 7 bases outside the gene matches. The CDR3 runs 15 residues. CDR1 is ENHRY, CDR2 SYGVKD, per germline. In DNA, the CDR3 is TGTGCCATCAGTGAGGAAGGGACAGGAGAATACGAGCAGTACTTC. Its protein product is CAISEEGTGEYEQYF.

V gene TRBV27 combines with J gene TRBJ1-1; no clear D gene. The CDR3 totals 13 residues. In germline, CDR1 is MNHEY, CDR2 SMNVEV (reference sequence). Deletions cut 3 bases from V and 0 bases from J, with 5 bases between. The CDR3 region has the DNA TGTGCCAGCAGTTTCGGTATGAACACTGAAGCTTTCTTT. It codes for CASSFGMNTEAFF.